This T cell receptor (beta chain) comes out of a study of CD8+ T cells in alopecia areata. Study results and limitations: Because of a solitary nonresponder, the connection of baseline CD8+ expansion to response stays uncertain. Across lesional scalp, and particularly alopecia totalis/universalis, clonality surpassed that of normal scalp.

As the sequencing template, cDNA was produced by extracting RNA and reverse transcribing it. Profiling relied on immunoSEQ multiplex PCR, and the TCRdb table lists in-frame clones only, not all of them. The sample has 80,000 to 100,000 clones; roughly 47% are singletons. Treatment described: oral pan-JAK inhibitor, 5-10 mg twice daily. The investigators collected lesional scalp punch biopsies and peripheral blood from alopecia areata patients. PBMC-derived CD4+ and CD8+ T cells were sorted. The CDR3 totals 14 residues. Germline-derived CDR1 and CDR2 are GTSNPN and SVGIG (reference sequence). The germline V and J ends were trimmed by 2 bases and 5 bases, with 14 bases remaining between them. For this clone: The target antigen is unknown.

The sequences come from CD8+ T cells sorted from blood, collected at week 24, from a patient treated with tofacitinib. V is TRBV30 and J is TRBJ2-3; D call uncertain. This clonotype originated in a human donor with alopecia areata. The CDR3 DNA reads TGTGCCTGGAGTCCCCCCGGGCGTGGAGATACGCAGTATTTT. The encoded protein is CAWSPPGRGDTQYF.